The rows below give T cell receptor beta chains drawn from one sample of a study of identical twins. TCRdb used MiXCR to reprocess the 5' RACE reads, holding one entry per CDR3 protein. The repertoire holds about 240,000 distinct CDR3 sequences, with roughly an eighth as singletons. This sample was also put to use in a study of yellow fever vaccine responses in identical twins.

Material for sequencing was memory (CD45RO+) T cells sorted from blood. The origin of the receptors is a woman aged 18-29 years in good health. CDR3s leave out the opening cysteine and the closing phenylalanine or tryptophan. Fields, in order: J gene, V gene, CDR3 protein.

TRBJ2-1 | TRBV6-4 | ASSDKGTGGDEQF
TRBJ2-7 | TRBV6-2/TRBV6-3 | ASRTNGKWHEQY
TRBJ1-6 | TRBV15 | ATSGDRENSPLH
TRBJ2-5 | TRBV20-1 | SASDRGLAETQY
TRBJ2-1 | TRBV14 | ASSQRGNEQF
TRBJ2-7 | TRBV15 | ATSRRTGGYEQY
TRBJ2-3 | TRBV7-3 | ASSLRGSYTDTQY
TRBJ1-5 | TRBV7-2 | ASKNPGGESQH
TRBJ2-1 | TRBV24-1 | ATSDSDWEQF
TRBJ2-1 | TRBV29-1 | SVERGLAEQF
TRBJ2-2 | TRBV19 | ASKPGGTGELF
TRBJ2-2 | TRBV24-1 | ATSDAMQGAGNTGELF
TRBJ2-6 | TRBV24-1 | ATSANEAGAGANVLT
TRBJ2-7 | TRBV10-3 | AISERAGAYEQY
TRBJ2-7 | TRBV28 | ASSPRDRPRAEQY
TRBJ1-2 | TRBV27 | ASSLGGGAGGYT
TRBJ2-5 | TRBV20-1 | SARDSAGGQETQY
TRBJ2-1 | TRBV11-2 | ASSLSGLAVYNEQF
TRBJ2-5 | TRBV7-3 | ASSSQPGSQETQY
TRBJ2-3 | TRBV5-1 | ASSLARVEDTQY
TRBJ2-7 | TRBV20-1 | SARSPGAHEQY
TRBJ2-1 | TRBV12-3/TRBV12-4 | ASSSAGYNEQF
TRBJ1-6 | TRBV29-1 | SVGTDYNSPLH
TRBJ2-7 | TRBV12-3/TRBV12-4 | ASSSRDTAYEQY
TRBJ2-1 | TRBV10-1 | ATASGSYNEQF
TRBJ1-1 | TRBV15 | ATSRGGGTEAF
TRBJ2-1 | TRBV4-2 | ASSPERDYNEQF
TRBJ1-5 | TRBV27 | ASRIGNQPQH
TRBJ2-5 | TRBV7-9 | ASSYRRDQETQY
TRBJ1-6 | TRBV12-3/TRBV12-4 | ASSFGSYNSPLH
TRBJ2-7 | TRBV6-5 | ASSWGTGTGSYEQY
TRBJ2-3 | TRBV5-8 | ASSLLRTSGYTVTQY
TRBJ2-1 | TRBV2 | ASRGSGGVYNEQF
TRBJ1-5 | TRBV6-1 | ASSEGQPSQPQH
TRBJ2-5 | TRBV7-2 | ASSLPAGVETQY
TRBJ2-1 | TRBV2 | ASSGQGYEQF
TRBJ1-5 | TRBV12-3/TRBV12-4 | ASSHGTGRNQPQH
TRBJ2-3 | TRBV18 | ASSPKRETTDTQY
TRBJ2-2 | TRBV19 | ASSRSGNTGELF
TRBJ2-3 | TRBV10-2 | ASSELGDTQY
TRBJ2-3 | TRBV6-1 | ASRGGTGGTDTQY
TRBJ2-3 | TRBV7-6 | ASSYHEEGGMDTQY
TRBJ1-2 | TRBV7-8 | ASSLASGGNYGYT
TRBJ2-7 | TRBV13 | AGEDGYPCEQY
TRBJ2-5 | TRBV28 | ATFRGTSGRSETQY
TRBJ1-1 | TRBV15 | ATGRAGLRSEAF
TRBJ1-2 | TRBV2 | ASSGLTDGYT
TRBJ2-1 | TRBV20-1 | SARARQGDSYNEQF
TRBJ2-3 | TRBV12-3/TRBV12-4 | ASTPMGTDTQY
TRBJ2-3 | TRBV25-1 | ASSGSRRGADTQY
TRBJ2-3 | TRBV6-2/TRBV6-3 | ASSFGQGADTQY
TRBJ2-1 | TRBV7-8 | ASSLGILGGGLSYNEQF
TRBJ2-1 | TRBV7-3 | ASSMTSGGPYNEQF
TRBJ1-5 | TRBV2 | ASRNLNQPQH
TRBJ2-5 | TRBV27 | ASSLKGPTKETQY
TRBJ2-7 | TRBV24-1 | ATSDPGQGRHEQY
TRBJ2-3 | TRBV7-8 | ASSLTRFQGRDTQY